This TCR beta chain was sequenced for a study of cytomegalovirus exposure and HLA in healthy donors. Findings and caveats of the study: A few CMV-associated chains were confirmed in vitro to be specific for CMV antigens.

In the PCR, 60 Vbeta and 13 Jbeta primers were used. Only in-frame clones appear in the TCRdb table, and some are missing; sequencing was by immunoSEQ multiplex PCR. This sample yields about 130,000 clones, of which roughly 78% are seen a single time; more than 3% belongs to the top ten. Comments on this clone: Its antigen remains unknown.

This CDR3 contains 18 residues. Per the germline V gene, CDR1 is MNHEY and CDR2 is SMNVEV (reference sequence). V dropped 5 bases and J dropped 4; count of bases not matched to a gene: 12. This sequence joins TRBV27 and TRBJ2-3; 13 bases agree with TRBD2. Sequencing was carried out using PBMCs. The TCR comes from a man aged 25-45 years in good health and CMV-seronegative. Written as DNA, the CDR3 is TGTGCCAGCAGTATAACTAGCGGGGGGGGTCCACCCCCAGATACGCAGTATTTT. Residues: CASSITSGGGPPPDTQYF.